This T cell receptor (beta chain) was sequenced for a study of cytomegalovirus exposure and HLA in healthy donors. Study background: A subsequent analysis stated that the roughly 130 validation repertoires were run on the same platform as the approximately 700 first-cohort repertoires. Study-level results: The authors enumerated 150 to 200 TCR beta chains as linked to cytomegalovirus. That first-cohort TCR clusters tended to co-occur in the roughly 110 validation repertoires was found in a later analysis.

The CDR3 covers 14 residues. V lost 2 bases and J lost 1, with 5 bases in between. Germline values: CDR1 MNHNS, CDR2 SASEGT. Some clones are missing from TCRdb's copy, which holds only in-frame ones; the method was immunoSEQ multiplex PCR. The sample has some 350,000 clones, about 90% seen once; the top ten hold about 1%. Remarks on this clone: Its antigen remains unidentified.

This sequence was found in a woman aged 25-40 years in good health and CMV-seropositive. Sequencing was done on a sample of PBMCs. The V call is TRBV6-1, the J call TRBJ2-2; no clear D. The CDR3 protein is CASSELLNTGELFF. The CDR3 DNA reads as TGTGCCAGCAGTGAACTCCTGAACACCGGGGAGCTGTTTTTT.